The 17 T cell receptor beta chains below all came from one sample that was sequenced in a study of cytomegalovirus exposure and HLA in healthy donors listed by TCRdb under 2017. The receptor library was made with the immunoSEQ multiplex PCR assay. For the multiplex PCR, a mixture combining 60 forward primers for TCR Vbeta segments and 13 reverse primers for TCR Jbeta segments was used. Sourced from immuneACCESS, this table was stored by TCRdb with only in-frame sequences that have V and J called. A share of the clones is absent; for the studies checked, an unresolved V gene accounts for under half, and the remainder has no known explanation. The sample contains under 300,000 clones, 80% to 85% of them found a single time. Clones ranked in the top ten supply 7% to 9% of the sample. The specimen sequenced was PBMCs. The receptors shown here come from a woman aged 55-69 years in good health and CMV-seropositive.

This sequence joins TRBV10-3 and TRBJ2-7; possibly TRBD1 for D (6 bases). V was clipped by 4 bases and J by 4 bases, with 23 bases between them. Per the germline V gene, CDR1 is ENHRY and CDR2 is SYGVKD. This CDR3 is 17 amino acids long. The CDR3 region has the DNA TGTGCCATCAGTGGGGGGCCAGGGCCTTCGATGGCGTACGAGCAGTACTTC. Translated: CAISGGPGPSMAYEQYF.

The rearrangement joins TRBV19 to TRBJ2-7; TRBD2 matches at 7 bases. This CDR3 comprises 14 residues. Germline values: CDR1 LNHDA, CDR2 SQIVND (reference sequence). J lost 12 bases, V lost 8 bases, and 19 bases had no gene match. The CDR3: CASVSPGGASELYF. The CDR3 DNA reads as TGTGCCAGTGTCAGCCCGGGGGGAGCCTCGGAGTTGTACTTC.

Of note for this clone: The germline gene is not matched at one end of the junction; a read error may be the cause. V is TRBV7-9 and J is TRBJ2-1; no clear D. CDR1 SEHNR and CDR2 FQNEAQ come from the germline V gene (reference sequence). The CDR3 totals 12 residues. CDR3 loop: CSSSLDLSEQFF. The CDR3 bases are TGTTCCAGCAGCTTAGACCTAAGTGAGCAGTTCTTC.

This chain links TRBV5-1 with TRBJ2-3; D is unresolved. CDR1 SGHRS and CDR2 YFSETQ come from the germline V gene. V dropped 0 bases and J dropped 6 bases, with 8 bases sitting between them. The CDR3 has 13 amino acids. This chain's CDR3 is CASSLGVEDTQYF. The CDR3, as DNA: TGCGCCAGCAGCTTGGGGGTGGAGGATACGCAGTATTTT.

Only one count was recorded for this clone. The chain joins TRBV4-1 to TRBJ2-5; 7 bases match TRBD1. This CDR3 is built from 17 residues. CDR1 and CDR2 (germline): MGHRA, YSYEKL. With V trimmed by 3 bases and J by 3 bases, 13 bases remained unmatched. The CDR3 protein is CASSHEPKTGWKETQYF. In nucleotides, the CDR3 is TGCGCCAGCAGCCACGAACCTAAGACAGGGTGGAAAGAGACCCAGTACTTC.

As DNA, the CDR3 is TGTGCCAGCAGCTTACGTAGGGAGAAGACCCAGTACTTC. Residues: CASSLRREKTQYF. The chain combines TRBV7-6 with TRBJ2-5; the D gene is possibly TRBD2 (5 bases). Trimming removed 2 bases at V and 6 bases at J, with 10 bases between. This CDR3 has 13 residues. Germline CDR1 reads SGHVS; CDR2 reads FNYEAQ.

This sequence joins TRBV4-1 and TRBJ2-7; 7 bases line up with TRBD2. Per the germline V gene, CDR1 is MGHRA and CDR2 is YSYEKL. Unmatched junction bases numbered 1, after V lost 4 bases and J lost 1 base. The CDR3 runs 13 residues. CDR3 coding DNA: TGCGCCAGCAGCCGGGAGGGATCCTACGAGCAGTACTTC. Its translation is CASSREGSYEQYF.

Remarks on this clone: Other DNA sequences in this specimen translate into the identical CDR3. The CDR3 region is CAWSTQGNQPQHF. CDR3 sequence (DNA): TGTGCCTGGAGTACTCAGGGCAATCAGCCCCAGCATTTT. This rearrangement joins TRBV30 to TRBJ1-5; D remains ambiguous. This CDR3 has 13 residues. V gave up 2 bases and J gave up 2 bases, with 7 bases separating them. Germline V CDR1 and CDR2: GTSNPN, SVGIG (reference sequence).

This chain joins TRBV5-1 and TRBJ1-1; tentatively, D is TRBD1 (5 bases). Per the germline V gene, CDR1 is SGHRS and CDR2 is YFSETQ. This CDR3 contains 14 residues. Trimming took off 4 bases at V and 2 bases at J, with 12 bases between the two ends. The CDR3 spells CASSLRQSNTEAFF. CDR3 bases: TGCGCCAGCAGCCTTCGACAGAGTAACACTGAAGCTTTCTTT.

CDR3 nucleotides: TGTGCCAGCAGTCCGACAGGACTGAACACTGAAGCTTTCTTT. This gives the protein CASSPTGLNTEAFF. The chain links TRBV27 to TRBJ1-1; TRBD1 might be the D (6 bases). Trimming took off 5 bases at V and 0 bases at J, with 10 bases between the two ends. CDR1 and CDR2 (germline): MNHEY, SMNVEV (reference sequence). This CDR3 is 14 amino acids long.

The chain carries TRBV28 and TRBJ2-6; 9 positions agree with TRBD1. CDR3 length: 16 amino acids. The J segment lost 4 bases and the V segment lost 6 bases, leaving 7 bases of the junction unmatched. CDR1 is MDHEN and CDR2 is SYDVKM in the germline V gene. The CDR3 is CASSSQGATGANVLTF. The CDR3 DNA reads TGTGCCAGCAGCTCACAGGGGGCGACCGGGGCCAACGTCCTGACTTTC.

The J gene is TRBJ2-1, the V gene TRBV7-5; the D call TRBD2 from the table was never checked on the DNA. TRBV7-5 has pseudogene status. The CDR3 loop spans 20 amino acids. DNA of the CDR3: TGTGTCAGAAGCTTTAAAACCGGGACTAGCGGGAGTTATCTGAGGAATGAGCAGTTCTTC. Its translation: CVRSFKTGTSGSYLRNEQFF.

This rearrangement joins TRBV7-9 to TRBJ2-7; the D gene is possibly TRBD2 (6 bases). With 5 bases removed from V and 2 bases from J, the gap between germline ends came to 16 bases. There are 15 residues in the CDR3. Per germline, CDR1 SEHNR and CDR2 FQNEAQ (reference sequence). Here the CDR3 DNA reads TGTGCCAGCAGCCCCCGCGGGACGCCAGCCTACGAGCAGTACTTC. This encodes CASSPRGTPAYEQYF. Full variable domain (rest looked up from reference TRBV7-9 and TRBJ2-7): DTGVSQNPRHKITKRGQNVTFRCDPISEHNRLYWYRQTLGQGPEFLTYFQNEAQLEKSRLLSDRFSAERPKGSFSTLEIQRTEQGDSAMYLCASSPRGTPAYEQYFGPGTRLTVT.

The chain recombines TRBV5-1 with TRBJ1-4; D is undetermined. The closer fit of TRBJ2-2 to the DNA end suggests the J call may be wrong. This CDR3 contains 12 residues. From germline, CDR1 is SGHRS and CDR2 YFSETQ. In nucleotides, the CDR3 is TGCGCCAGCAGCCCGACGAAGGGGGAGCTGTTTTTT. Encoded protein: CASSPTKGELFF.

V usage is TRBV6-5 and J usage is TRBJ2-7; 9 bases line up with TRBD2. Germline-derived CDR1 and CDR2 are MNHEY and SVGAGI. Trimming took 6 bases from V and 6 from J; bases not matched to a gene: 6. This CDR3 region has 13 residues. Here the CDR3 reads CASRAGGEREQYF. The CDR3 coding sequence is TGTGCCAGCAGGGCGGGAGGGGAACGCGAGCAGTACTTC.

This sequence joins TRBV5-4 and TRBJ2-3; 12 bases line up with TRBD1. Trimming removed 2 bases from V and 7 bases from J; junction bases left unmatched: 5. Germline V lookup: CDR1 SGHNT, CDR2 YYREEE (reference sequence). This CDR3 region has 15 residues. The CDR3 is CASSLMGQGAHTQYF. The CDR3, as DNA: TGTGCCAGCAGCTTAATGGGACAGGGGGCTCATACGCAGTATTTT.

The chain uses TRBV5-1 and TRBJ2-1; 7 bases are shared with TRBD2. Germline V gene lookup returns CDR1 SGHRS and CDR2 YFSETQ. The V and J ends lost 0 bases and 2 bases, in that order; junction bases with no gene match: 5. The CDR3 is 16 amino acids. The CDR3: CASSLGGGKTYNEQFF. DNA of the CDR3: TGCGCCAGCAGCTTGGGGGGGGGAAAAACCTACAATGAGCAGTTCTTC.